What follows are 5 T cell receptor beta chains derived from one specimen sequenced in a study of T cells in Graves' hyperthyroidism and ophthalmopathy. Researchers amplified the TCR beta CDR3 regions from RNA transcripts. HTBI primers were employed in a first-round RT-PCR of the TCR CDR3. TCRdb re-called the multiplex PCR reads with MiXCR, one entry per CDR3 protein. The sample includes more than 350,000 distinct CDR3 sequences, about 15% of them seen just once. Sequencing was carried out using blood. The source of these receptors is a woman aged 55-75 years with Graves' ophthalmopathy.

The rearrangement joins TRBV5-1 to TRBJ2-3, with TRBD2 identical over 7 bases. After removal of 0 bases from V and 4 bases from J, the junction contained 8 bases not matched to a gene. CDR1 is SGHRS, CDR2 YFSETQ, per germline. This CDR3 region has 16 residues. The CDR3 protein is CASSLGGGSVADTQYF. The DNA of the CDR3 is TGCGCCAGCAGCTTGGGGGGCGGGAGTGTCGCAGATACGCAGTATTTT.

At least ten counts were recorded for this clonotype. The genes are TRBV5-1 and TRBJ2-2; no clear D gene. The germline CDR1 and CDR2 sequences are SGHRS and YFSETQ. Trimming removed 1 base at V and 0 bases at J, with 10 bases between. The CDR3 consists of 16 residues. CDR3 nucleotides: TGCGCCAGCAGCTTGACCCATACCTCGAACACCGGGGAGCTGTTTTTT. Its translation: CASSLTHTSNTGELFF.

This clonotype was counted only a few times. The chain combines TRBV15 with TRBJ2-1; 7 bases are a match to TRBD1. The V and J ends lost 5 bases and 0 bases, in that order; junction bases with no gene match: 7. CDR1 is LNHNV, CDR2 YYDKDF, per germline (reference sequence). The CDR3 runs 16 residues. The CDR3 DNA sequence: TGTGCCACCAGCTCACCAAGGGGGCTCTCCTACAATGAGCAGTTCTTC. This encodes CATSSPRGLSYNEQFF.

The CDR3 is CATSDLPRGLSYEQYF. The CDR3 DNA is TGTGCCACCAGTGATTTGCCGCGGGGACTTTCCTACGAGCAGTACTTC. This chain uses TRBV24-1 with TRBJ2-7; possibly TRBD2 for D (6 bases). This CDR3 region has 16 residues. V lost 0 bases and J lost 1, with 12 bases in between. The germline V gene encodes CDR1 KGHDR and CDR2 SFDVKD.

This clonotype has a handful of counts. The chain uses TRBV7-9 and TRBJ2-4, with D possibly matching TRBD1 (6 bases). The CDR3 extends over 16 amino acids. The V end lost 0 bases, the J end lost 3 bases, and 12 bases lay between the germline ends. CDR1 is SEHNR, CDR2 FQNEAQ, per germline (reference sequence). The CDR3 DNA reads TGTGCCAGCAGCTTAGCGGGGCCAGGGGTCAAAAACATTCAGTACTTC. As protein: CASSLAGPGVKNIQYF.